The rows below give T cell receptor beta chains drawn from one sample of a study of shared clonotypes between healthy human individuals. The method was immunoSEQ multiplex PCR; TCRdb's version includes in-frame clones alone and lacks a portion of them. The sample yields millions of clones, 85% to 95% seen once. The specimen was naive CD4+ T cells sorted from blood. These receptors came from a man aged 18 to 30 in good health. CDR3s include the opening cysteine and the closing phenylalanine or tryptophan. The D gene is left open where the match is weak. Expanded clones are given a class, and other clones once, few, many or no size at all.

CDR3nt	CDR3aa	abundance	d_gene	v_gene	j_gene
TGCGCCAGCAGCTTGGTTGGGGGAGTAACCGGGGAGCTGTTTTTT	CASSLVGGVTGELFF	NA	NA	TRBV5-1	TRBJ2-2
TGTGCCAGCAGTCCCGGGACAACCTACGAGCAGTACTTC	CASSPGTTYEQYF	once	NA	TRBV5-5	TRBJ2-7
TGTGCCAGCAGTCGCCAGGGGAGCACTGAAGCTTTCTTT	CASSRQGSTEAFF	NA	NA	TRBV6-6	TRBJ1-1
TGTGCCAGCAGTGAAGTAAAGTTCAATCAGCCCCAGCATTTT	CASSEVKFNQPQHF	NA	NA	TRBV6-1	TRBJ1-5
TGTGCCAGCAGCCGGTTCTCTGGGGCCAACGTCCTGACTTTC	CASSRFSGANVLTF	NA	NA	TRBV6-5	TRBJ2-6
TGTGCCAGCAGTACCGGGACAGGGCGGACAGATACGCAGTATTTT	CASSTGTGRTDTQYF	NA	TRBD1	TRBV6-6	TRBJ2-3
TGCGCCAGCAGCATGCTCTTGACTAGCGGGGCCACAGATACGCAGTATTTT	CASSMLLTSGATDTQYF	NA	TRBD2	TRBV5-1	TRBJ2-3
TGTGCCAGCAGCTTGTGGTCTAGCGGGAGAAAGACCCAGTACTTC	CASSLWSSGRKTQYF	NA	TRBD2	TRBV5-6	TRBJ2-5
TGCGCCAGCAGCCTCTACCGGGGGGGTACTGCCTATTCACCCCTCCACTTT	CASSLYRGGTAYSPLHF	NA	NA	TRBV5-1	TRBJ1-6
TGTGCCAGCAGCTCCGTAGGGGGGTACACCGGGGAGCTGTTTTTT	CASSSVGGYTGELFF	once	NA	TRBV7-2	TRBJ2-2
TGTGCCAGCAGCGCCACCGGGACAGGGTCCGGAAACACCATATATTTT	CASSATGTGSGNTIYF	NA	TRBD1	TRBV9	TRBJ1-3
TGTGCCAGCAGCGTAGCTGGGTCCGGCCAGCAAGAGACCCAGTACTTC	CASSVAGSGQQETQYF	NA	NA	TRBV9	TRBJ2-5
TGTGCCAGCAGTTTCACCCACGGACCGAACACTGAAGCTTTCTTT	CASSFTHGPNTEAFF	NA	NA	TRBV6-6	TRBJ1-1
TGCGCCAGCAGCTTGGGCGGGACTAGCGGCACAGATACGCAGTATTTT	CASSLGGTSGTDTQYF	NA	TRBD2	TRBV5-1	TRBJ2-3
TGTGCCAGCAGTGGAACACAGGGACAGTACGAGCAGTACTTC	CASSGTQGQYEQYF	NA	TRBD1	TRBV6-1	TRBJ2-7
TGTGCCAGCTCACCACCTGGGAGTAGGGGACCCTACGAGCAGTACTTC	CASSPPGSRGPYEQYF	NA	NA	TRBV18	TRBJ2-7
TGCAGTGCCCTAGGACTCGATACGCAGTATTTT	CSALGLDTQYF	few	NA	TRBV20-1	TRBJ2-3
TGCGCCAGCAGCTATGACAGGGGGAATGAAAAACTGTTTTTT	CASSYDRGNEKLFF	NA	TRBD1	TRBV5-1	TRBJ1-4
TGTGCCAGCAGCTTCACGACAGGGAGCGCAGAGACCCAGTACTTC	CASSFTTGSAETQYF	NA	TRBD1	TRBV11-1	TRBJ2-5
TGTGCCAGTAGGGGACAGCACTATGGCTACACCTTC	CASRGQHYGYTF	NA	TRBD1	TRBV19	TRBJ1-2
TGTGCCAGCAGTTCAACCCCAGGGGATGAAGCTTTCTTT	CASSSTPGDEAFF	NA	NA	TRBV6-5	TRBJ1-1
TGTGCCAGCAGCCAAGGACCGGGAGCTAACTCCTACAATGAGCAGTTCTTC	CASSQGPGANSYNEQFF	NA	NA	TRBV14	TRBJ2-1
TGTGCCAGCAGTGAAAAAGTGTACCGGGACAGGGCATTGAATACGCAGTATTTT	CASSEKVYRDRALNTQYF	NA	TRBD1	TRBV6-1	TRBJ2-3
TGTTCAAGCGGGGCTCAGGAAAATGAGCAGTTCTTC	CSSGAQENEQFF	NA	TRBD2	TRBV7-3	TRBJ2-1
TGTGCCTGGAGCGAGCGGACAGCTTCCTTGCATTTT	CAWSERTASLHF	NA	NA	TRBV30	TRBJ1-5
TGTGCCAGCAGGAGGGGCGGAAGCACAGATACGCAGTATTTT	CASRRGGSTDTQYF	NA	NA	TRBV2	TRBJ2-3
TGTGCCAGCAGCTTAGGGGGACTAGCGGGAGTGAAAGAGACCCAGTACTTC	CASSLGGLAGVKETQYF	NA	TRBD2	TRBV7-8	TRBJ2-5
TGTGCCAGCAGCTCGACAGTCCAAGAGACCCAGTACTTC	CASSSTVQETQYF	NA	NA	TRBV7-3	TRBJ2-5
TGTGCTAGCAGCTCCGACAGGGGGGGCGAGCAGTACTTC	CASSSDRGGEQYF	NA	TRBD1	TRBV7-7	TRBJ2-7
TGTGCCAGCAGCGTAGGGTTCTCTGGAAACACCATATATTTT	CASSVGFSGNTIYF	NA	NA	TRBV9	TRBJ1-3
TGCGCCAGCAGCTTGGGACATGGCTCCAATGAGCAGTTCTTC	CASSLGHGSNEQFF	NA	NA	TRBV5-1	TRBJ2-1
TGTGCCAGCGGACAGGGGGCGGATCAGCCCCAGCATTTT	CASGQGADQPQHF	NA	TRBD1	TRBV6-1	TRBJ1-5